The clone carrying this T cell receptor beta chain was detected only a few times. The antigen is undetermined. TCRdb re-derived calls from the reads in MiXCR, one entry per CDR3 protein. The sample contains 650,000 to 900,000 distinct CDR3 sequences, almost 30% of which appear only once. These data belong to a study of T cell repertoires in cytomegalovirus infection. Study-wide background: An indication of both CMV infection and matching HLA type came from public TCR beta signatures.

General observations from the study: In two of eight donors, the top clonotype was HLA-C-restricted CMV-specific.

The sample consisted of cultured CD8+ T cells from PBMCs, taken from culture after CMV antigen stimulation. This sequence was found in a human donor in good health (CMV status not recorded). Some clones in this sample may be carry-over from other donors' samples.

CDR3 sequence: CASSPKGGYGYTF. In DNA, the CDR3 is TGCGCCAGCAGCCCTAAGGGGGGCTATGGCTACACCTTC. The genes are TRBV4-1 and TRBJ1-2; D might be TRBD1 (6 bases). V shed 4 bases and J shed 4 bases, with 10 bases lying between them. The CDR3 extends over 13 amino acids. Germline lookup yields CDR1 MGHRA and CDR2 YSYEKL.